The present T cell receptor (beta chain) was sequenced within a study of tumor T cells in aggressive B-cell lymphoma. Method: immunoSEQ multiplex PCR; TCRdb's copy keeps in-frame clones and lacks some. Found here are 10,000 or so clones, nearly 95% of them singletons; the top ten hold about 2.9%. Trimming removed 5 bases from V and 8 bases from J, with 19 bases in between. The CDR3 totals 15 residues. Germline-derived CDR1 and CDR2 are SGHRS and YFSETQ. The receptor was derived from an adult with diffuse large B cell lymphoma. The J gene is TRBJ2-2, the V gene TRBV5-1; D is perhaps TRBD2 (7 bases). The sample comprised tumor tissue. This chain's CDR3 is CASRGGASSRGELFF. CDR3 in DNA: TGCGCCAGCAGGGGGGGGGCGTCCTCGAGAGGGGAGCTGTTTTTT. The complete variable domain, with remaining parts taken from reference TRBV5-1 and TRBJ2-2, reads KAGVTQTPRYLIKTRGQQVTLSCSPISGHRSVSWYQQTPGQGLQFLFEYFSETQRNKGNFPGRFSGRQFSNSRSEMNVSTLELGDSALYLCASRGGASSRGELFFGEGSRLTVL.